These 31 T cell receptor beta chains originate from one sample sequenced in a study of monozygotic twins with inflammatory bowel disease (dated by TCRdb to between 2018 and 2020). The library was built by means of 5' RACE. The sequencer was an Illumina HiSeq 2500. One entry per CDR3 protein sequence results from the TCRdb reprocessing of the reads, with DNA left out. The sample table includes 420,000 or so distinct CDR3 sequences. The ten largest clones take up more than 2% of the sample. Sample: blood. The receptors here all came from a human donor with ulcerative colitis or Crohn's disease, or a healthy co-twin of an affected twin (not recorded which).

This chain joins TRBV27 and TRBJ2-5; TCRdb's D call, TRBD2, is unchecked because there is no DNA. The CDR3 loop spans 13 amino acids. CDR1 and CDR2 from the germline V gene are MNHEY and SMNVEV (reference sequence). CDR3 residues: CASSSGGYETQYF.

The gene calls are TRBV4-1 and TRBJ2-1; absent DNA, TCRdb's TRBD2 call cannot be checked. The CDR3 runs to 16 residues. Germline-derived CDR1 and CDR2 are MGHRA and YSYEKL. The CDR3 spells CASSLGEGLGYNEQFF.

Here the CDR3 reads CASSPYSGTSGNLAYEQYF. The chain is built from TRBV3-1 and TRBJ2-7; absent DNA, TCRdb's TRBD2 call cannot be checked. CDR3 length: 19 residues. Germline loops: CDR1 LGHDT, CDR2 YNNKEL (reference sequence).

The chain uses TRBV20-1 and TRBJ1-1; TCRdb selects TRBD1, and the lack of DNA leaves this call unchecked. This CDR3 has 14 amino acids. Germline V lookup: CDR1 DFQATT, CDR2 SNEGSKA (reference sequence). The chain's CDR3 is CSAGPGVLNTEAFF.

The J gene is TRBJ2-7, the V gene TRBV20-1; TCRdb lists TRBD2, though no DNA is available to test this call. CDR1 and CDR2 from the germline V gene are DFQATT and SNEGSKA (reference sequence). The CDR3 sequence is 15 residues long. The CDR3 loop reads CSARDLSTVPYEQYF.

The J gene is TRBJ1-1, the V gene TRBV4-3; the TCRdb D gene call, TRBD1, has no DNA to confirm it. Germline CDR1 LGHNA, CDR2 YSLEER. This CDR3 contains 14 residues. The CDR3 loop reads CASSLGQDGTEAFF.

The rearrangement links TRBV7-9 to TRBJ2-2. Looked up from germline, CDR1 is SEHNR and CDR2 is FQNEAQ (reference sequence). The CDR3 has 12 residues. CDR3 region: CASSRSFGELFF.

V usage is TRBV18 and J usage is TRBJ2-2; TCRdb selects TRBD1, and the lack of DNA leaves this call unchecked. The V gene's germline CDR1 is KGHSH and CDR2 LQKENI. This CDR3 spans 17 amino acids. The CDR3 is CASSPPGQAWGTGELFF.

V gene TRBV20-1 combines with J gene TRBJ1-2; TCRdb lists TRBD1, though no DNA is available to test this call. Germline V gives CDR1 DFQATT, CDR2 SNEGSKA (reference sequence). The CDR3 is 13 amino acids. The CDR3 here is CSARVVPGQGYTF.

This rearrangement joins TRBV19 to TRBJ2-3. CDR3 length: 13 amino acids. Germline values: CDR1 LNHDA, CDR2 SQIVND (reference sequence). The CDR3 reads CASNKASTDTQYF.

The chain carries TRBV28 and TRBJ1-2; without DNA, the TCRdb call of TRBD1 cannot be checked. The length of the CDR3 is 17 residues. Germline CDR1 reads MDHEN; CDR2 reads SYDVKM. CDR3 residues: CASSFSVQPGTNYGYTF.

The chain uses TRBV6-5 and TRBJ1-5; absent DNA, TCRdb's TRBD1 call cannot be checked. Germline CDR1 MNHEY, CDR2 SVGAGI. The CDR3 covers 14 residues. CDR3 sequence: CASSYSWPGQPQHF.

The chain links TRBV2 to TRBJ2-5. Per germline, CDR1 SNHLY and CDR2 FYNNEI. There are 15 residues in the CDR3. CDR3 residues: CASGTASWYQETQYF.

The chain carries TRBV29-1 and TRBJ2-5; the TCRdb call, TRBD1, lacks DNA for checking. Germline CDR1 SQVTM, CDR2 ANQGSEA. This CDR3 is built from 13 residues. This chain's CDR3 is CSVVRGQGETQYF.

This sequence joins TRBV29-1 and TRBJ2-5; checking the TCRdb D call of TRBD1 is not possible without DNA. The CDR3 is 14 residues long. The V gene's germline CDR1 is SQVTM and CDR2 ANQGSEA. The CDR3 here is CSVEWRGGRETQYF.

The chain uses TRBV18 and TRBJ2-7; TCRdb gives TRBD2 as the D gene, but with no DNA this cannot be confirmed. This CDR3 has 19 residues. The germline V gene encodes CDR1 KGHSH and CDR2 LQKENI. The chain's CDR3 is CASSPIRLAGGPIGYEQYF.

V usage is TRBV14 and J usage is TRBJ2-5; TCRdb's D gene call, TRBD2, goes unchecked for lack of DNA. The CDR3 length is 18 residues. The germline V gene encodes CDR1 SGHDN and CDR2 FVKESK. The CDR3 is CARIMNWREAGAQETQYF.

This chain uses TRBV12-3 or TRBV12-4 with TRBJ2-2; TCRdb returns TRBD2, unconfirmable since there is no DNA. The CDR3 covers 14 residues. This CDR3 reads CASSRKRAAGELFF.

The chain couples TRBV12-3 or TRBV12-4 to TRBJ2-7; TCRdb's D call of TRBD1 is untestable without DNA. The CDR3 has 15 amino acids. The CDR3 sequence is CASRTDRGRGYEQYF.

The gene calls are TRBV5-1 and TRBJ2-3; the D call of TRBD2 rests on TCRdb alone, since no DNA is present to check it. This CDR3 is 15 amino acids long. Germline V CDR1 and CDR2: SGHRS, YFSETQ. The CDR3 region is CASSSMGEVTDTQYF. Looking up the rest from reference TRBV5-1 and TRBJ2-3 gives the full variable domain: KAGVTQTPRYLIKTRGQQVTLSCSPISGHRSVSWYQQTPGQGLQFLFEYFSETQRNKGNFPGRFSGRQFSNSRSEMNVSTLELGDSALYLCASSSMGEVTDTQYFGPGTRLTVL.

J is TRBJ2-5 and V is TRBV10-3; as DNA is missing, the TRBD1 call by TCRdb cannot be tested. Germline V gene lookup returns CDR1 ENHRY and CDR2 SYGVKD. The CDR3 has 13 residues. The CDR3 spells CAISGQGGETQYF.

The chain couples TRBV15 to TRBJ2-1; no DNA is available, so the TRBD2 call from TCRdb remains unchecked. CDR3 size: 16 residues. The germline CDR1 and CDR2 sequences are LNHNV and YYDKDF (reference sequence). CDR3 sequence: CATSRDLASGKYEQFF.

This sequence joins TRBV7-2 and TRBJ2-7; TCRdb outputs TRBD1, but without DNA this stays unchecked. The CDR3 extends over 15 amino acids. From germline, CDR1 is SGHTA and CDR2 FQGNSA. This chain's CDR3 is CASSQWTGGNYEQYF.

V gene TRBV29-1 combines with J gene TRBJ2-7. The CDR3 has 13 residues. Germline CDR1 reads SQVTM; CDR2 reads ANQGSEA. The CDR3 reads CSVEDRGTYEQYF.

The chain couples TRBV20-1 to TRBJ1-1. This CDR3 is 11 amino acids long. The germline CDR1 and CDR2 sequences are DFQATT and SNEGSKA (reference sequence). The chain's CDR3 is CSASTQPNAFF.

V is TRBV14 and J is TRBJ1-1; TCRdb calls TRBD1, which cannot be checked without DNA. In germline, CDR1 is SGHDN, CDR2 FVKESK. The CDR3 covers 18 residues. The CDR3 protein is CASSQEFGGGGANTEAFF.

V gene TRBV7-3 combines with J gene TRBJ2-3; the TCRdb call, TRBD2, lacks DNA for checking. The CDR3 is 15 amino acids. Looked up from germline, CDR1 is SGHTA and CDR2 is FQGTGA. The CDR3 loop is CASSPGLAGEDTQYF. Using reference TRBV7-3 and TRBJ2-3 for the parts outside the CDR3, the full variable domain is GAGVSQTPSNKVTEKGKYVELRCDPISGHTALYWYRQSLGQGPEFLIYFQGTGAADDSGLPNDRFFAVRPEGSVSTLKIQRTERGDSAVYLCASSPGLAGEDTQYFGPGTRLTVL.

The gene calls are TRBV14 and TRBJ1-1. In germline, CDR1 is SGHDN, CDR2 FVKESK. The CDR3 is made up of 13 amino acids. The CDR3 spells CASSQNLNTEAFF.

CDR3 sequence: CSASYVGTRGTGELFF. The rearrangement links TRBV20-1 to TRBJ2-2; without DNA, the TCRdb call of TRBD2 cannot be checked. The CDR3 has 16 residues. Germline V gene data show CDR1 as DFQATT and CDR2 as SNEGSKA (reference sequence).

This chain joins TRBV4-3 and TRBJ1-3; TCRdb outputs TRBD1, but without DNA this stays unchecked. The V gene's germline CDR1 is LGHNA and CDR2 YSLEER. CDR3 length equals 16 residues. CDR3: CASSQGTGHSGNTIYF.

The chain carries TRBV11-1 and TRBJ2-1; TCRdb designates TRBD2, a call that cannot be tested without DNA. CDR3 length: 13 residues. Per the germline V gene, CDR1 is SGHAT and CDR2 is FQDESV (reference sequence). Here the CDR3 reads CASSHRRESEQFF.